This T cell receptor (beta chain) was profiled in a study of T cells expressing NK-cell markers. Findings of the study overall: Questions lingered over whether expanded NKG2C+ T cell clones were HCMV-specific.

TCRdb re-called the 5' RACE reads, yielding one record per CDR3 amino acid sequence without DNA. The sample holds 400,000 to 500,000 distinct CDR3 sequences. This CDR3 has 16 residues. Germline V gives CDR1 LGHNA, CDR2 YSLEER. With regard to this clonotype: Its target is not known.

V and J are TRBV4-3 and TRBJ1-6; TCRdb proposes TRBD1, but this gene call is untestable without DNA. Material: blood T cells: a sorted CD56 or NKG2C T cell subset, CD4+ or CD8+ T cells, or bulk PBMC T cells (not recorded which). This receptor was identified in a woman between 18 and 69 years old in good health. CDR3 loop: CASSQDAGTGGSPLHF.